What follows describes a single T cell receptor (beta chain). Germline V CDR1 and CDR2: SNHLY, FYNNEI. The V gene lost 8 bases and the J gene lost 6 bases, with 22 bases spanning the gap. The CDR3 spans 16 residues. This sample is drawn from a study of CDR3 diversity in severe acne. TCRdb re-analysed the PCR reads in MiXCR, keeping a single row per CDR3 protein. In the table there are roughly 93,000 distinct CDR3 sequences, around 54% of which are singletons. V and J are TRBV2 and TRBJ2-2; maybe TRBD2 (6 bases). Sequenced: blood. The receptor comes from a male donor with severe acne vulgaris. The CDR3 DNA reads TGTGCCAGCGAAGCGGGTAAAGGGTCAGCCCCCGGGGAGCTGTTTTTT. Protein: CASEAGKGSAPGELFF.